This TCR beta chain appears in the sequencing data of a study of cytomegalovirus exposure and HLA in healthy donors. Deletions cut 8 bases from V and 3 bases from J, with 11 bases between. The length of the CDR3 is 13 residues. The germline V gene encodes CDR1 LNHDA and CDR2 SQIVND (reference sequence). Details on this clone: Antigen unknown.

Study-wide results and caveats: Clonal expansion, a later analysis showed, was greater in HLA-associated TCR beta chains than in equally common others.

PCR used 60 Vbeta primers and 13 Jbeta primers. TCRdb's copy holds only in-frame clones and misses some; the assay was immunoSEQ multiplex PCR. The sample consists of about 200,000 clones, almost 70% of them appearing once. This receptor was obtained from a man aged 40-55 years in good health and CMV-seropositive. Sequencing was done on a sample of PBMCs. The chain is built from TRBV19 and TRBJ2-1, with D tentatively TRBD1 (6 bases). Here the CDR3 reads CASSDSLYNEQFF. As DNA, the CDR3 is TGTGCCAGTTCGGACAGTCTCTACAATGAGCAGTTCTTC.